Below are 9 T cell receptor beta chains sequenced from a single sample in a study of blood T cell repertoires in COVID-19. TCRdb keeps only in-frame clones here, not all; method: immunoSEQ multiplex PCR. The table lists about 88,000 clones, around 90% of them singletons. The sequenced sample was peripheral blood. Source of these receptors: a man younger than 35 with COVID-19, enrolled during active disease.

CDR3 in DNA: TGTGCCAGCAGCTATAGACAGGGAATGAACACTGAAGCTTTCTTT. Translated, it gives CASSYRQGMNTEAFF. The chain couples TRBV5-4 to TRBJ1-1, with 7 positions matching TRBD1. V shed 3 bases and J 0 bases; nucleotides not matched to a gene: 5. The CDR3 is 15 residues long. Per the germline V gene, CDR1 is SGHNT and CDR2 is YYREEE (reference sequence). The full variable domain, rest sourced from reference TRBV5-4 and TRBJ1-1, is ETGVTQSPTHLIKTRGQQVTLRCSSQSGHNTVSWYQQALGQGPQFIFQYYREEENGRGNFPPRFSGLQFPNYSSELNVNALELDDSALYLCASSYRQGMNTEAFFGQGTRLTVV.

The chain carries TRBV6-4 and TRBJ2-7; the match to TRBD2 covers 11 bases. V lost 8 bases to trimming and J lost 6 bases; unmatched junction nucleotides: 9. The CDR3 loop spans 14 amino acids. The germline V gene encodes CDR1 MRHNA and CDR2 SNTAGT. The CDR3 loop reads CASYEFGTSGEQYF. The CDR3 DNA reads TGTGCCAGCTATGAATTCGGGACTAGCGGCGAGCAGTACTTC.

The chain employs TRBV28 and TRBJ2-7; D ambiguous. CDR1 and CDR2 (germline): MDHEN, SYDVKM. The CDR3 runs 13 residues. The V end lost 6 bases, the J end lost 6 bases, and 15 bases lay between the germline ends. Here the CDR3 reads CASSPPPTVEQYF. As DNA, the CDR3 is TGTGCCAGCAGCCCTCCCCCGACTGTCGAGCAGTACTTC.

J is TRBJ1-3 and V is TRBV6-1; 9 bases match TRBD1. The V and J ends lost 3 bases and 7 bases, in that order; junction bases with no gene match: 7. The germline gives CDR1 MNHNS, CDR2 SASEGT. This CDR3 is built from 15 residues. This CDR3 is CASSESGTGRNTIYF. CDR3 DNA: TGTGCCAGCAGTGAGTCTGGGACAGGGCGGAACACCATATATTTT.

The chain carries TRBV6-5 and TRBJ1-2, with 10 bases lining up with TRBD1. Trimming at V came to 7 bases and at J to 3 bases, leaving 5 bases not matched to a gene. CDR3 length equals 14 residues. The germline V gene encodes CDR1 MNHEY and CDR2 SVGAGI. In DNA form, the CDR3 reads TGTGCCAGCAATAACGGACAGGGGGACTATGGCTACACCTTC. Protein sequence: CASNNGQGDYGYTF.

The V and J genes are TRBV5-1 and TRBJ2-5, with TRBD2 matching 7 bases. The CDR3 runs 17 residues. Germline loops: CDR1 SGHRS, CDR2 YFSETQ. The J segment lost 1 base and the V segment lost 2 bases, leaving 11 bases of the junction unmatched. The DNA for the CDR3 is TGCGCCAGCAGCTTTTTGTCTAGCGGTCTAACCCAAGAGACCCAGTACTTC. Its translation: CASSFLSSGLTQETQYF.

This clone was detected only a few times. The CDR3 sequence: CASSIGASAHTGELFF. CDR3 sequence (DNA): TGTGCCAGTAGTATAGGAGCTAGCGCACACACCGGGGAGCTGTTTTTT. This rearrangement joins TRBV19 to TRBJ2-2, with D maybe TRBD2 (6 bases). Germline V CDR1 and CDR2: LNHDA, SQIVND (reference sequence). Trimming pared 1 base from V and 3 bases from J, leaving 12 bases between. The CDR3 spans 16 residues.

The rearrangement links TRBV4-3 to TRBJ2-2; 10 bases map to TRBD2. Germline values: CDR1 LGHNA, CDR2 YSLEER. CDR3 length: 18 residues. V lost 1 base and J lost 2; bases outside the gene matches: 7. CDR3 bases: TGCGCCAGCAGCCAAGTCCCCCTAGCGGGGGTTAACACCGGGGAGCTGTTTTTT. It yields the protein CASSQVPLAGVNTGELFF.

This clone was seen just once. The chain combines TRBV13 with TRBJ1-2, with 12 bases matching TRBD1. Germline values: CDR1 PRHDT, CDR2 FYEKMQ (reference sequence). The trim removed 4 bases at V and 8 bases at J, leaving 14 bases unmatched. This CDR3 contains 17 residues. The CDR3 DNA reads as TGTGCCAGCAGCTCCGAACTGCGGGACAGGGGGCCCTGGGGCTACACCTTC. Translation: CASSSELRDRGPWGYTF.